A selection of T cell receptor beta chains follows, all from one sample in a study of T cell responses to AZD1222 COVID-19 vaccine. The data were produced by immunoSEQ multiplex PCR, yet TCRdb's version contains in-frame clones alone and is incomplete. The sample includes 100,000 to 120,000 clones, roughly 87% of them seen just once. The starting material was peripheral blood, obtained on day 0 of MenACWY control vaccination. Receptors were obtained from an adult in good health. The CDR3 runs from the conserved cysteine through the conserved F or W. A D gene is named only where the DNA matches it firmly. Part of the rows lack a size; the others show once, few, many or a class for expanded clones.

size	V	D	J	DNA	CDR3
NA	TRBV18	NA	TRBJ1-4	TGTGCCAGCTCCGTGGGAGAAAAACTGTTTTTT	CASSVGEKLFF
NA	TRBV5-4	NA	TRBJ2-1	TGTGCCAGCAGCTTGCAAGGGGGGAGTTACAATGAGCAGTTCTTC	CASSLQGGSYNEQFF
NA	TRBV6-5	TRBD1	TRBJ1-1	TGTGCCAGCCGACAGGGATTCGGTACTGAAGCTTTCTTT	CASRQGFGTEAFF
NA	TRBV7-7	TRBD1	TRBJ2-7	TGTGCTAGCAGCCCCGGGACAGGGGACCTCGAGCAGTACTTC	CASSPGTGDLEQYF
NA	TRBV5-1	TRBD1	TRBJ1-5	TGCGCCAGCAGCTTGCAGGGGGCCAGCAATCAGCCCCAGCATTTT	CASSLQGASNQPQHF
NA	TRBV2	NA	TRBJ1-5	TGTGCCAGCAGGCCGGGACGAGGCAACCAGCCCCAGCATTTT	CASRPGRGNQPQHF
NA	TRBV24-1	NA	TRBJ1-5	TGTGCCACCAGTGATATTCATGTGGCAGGCAATCAGCCCCAGCATTTT	CATSDIHVAGNQPQHF
NA	TRBV28	NA	TRBJ1-1	TGTGCCAGCAGTGATGGGTCGACGAACACTGAAGCTTTCTTT	CASSDGSTNTEAFF
NA	TRBV6-1	TRBD1	TRBJ1-5	TGTGCCAGCAGTGAAGGTCAGGGGGGGGGTCAGCCCCAGCATTTT	CASSEGQGGGQPQHF
NA	TRBV6-2/TRBV6-3	NA	TRBJ2-7	TGTGCCAGCAGTTACTCGGGGACTGGGGGCTACGAGCAGTACTTC	CASSYSGTGGYEQYF
NA	TRBV6-2/TRBV6-3	TRBD2	TRBJ2-1	TGTGCCAGCAGTTCTCGACCGGGACTAGCGGGGGGGGATGAGCAGTTCTTC	CASSSRPGLAGGDEQFF
NA	TRBV5-4	NA	TRBJ1-2	TGTGCCAGCAGCTTGACTCACTATGGCTACACCTTC	CASSLTHYGYTF
NA	TRBV30	NA	TRBJ1-6	TGTGCCTGGAACAGGCAGAGCTCCTATAATTCACCCCTCCACTTT	CAWNRQSSYNSPLHF
NA	TRBV29-1	TRBD1	TRBJ2-2	TGCAGCGTGGACAGGGCGAACACCGGGGAGCTGTTTTTT	CSVDRANTGELFF
NA	TRBV30	NA	TRBJ1-2	TGTGCCTGGAGTGTACCCCTAGTGGACTATGGCTACACCTTC	CAWSVPLVDYGYTF
NA	TRBV2	NA	TRBJ1-5	TGTGCCAGCAAGGCACGAGGCAATCAGCCCCAGCATTTT	CASKARGNQPQHF
NA	TRBV2	NA	TRBJ1-1	TGTGCCAGCTCCCGGGAGCGTCGAGACACTGAAGCTTTCTTT	CASSRERRDTEAFF
NA	TRBV27	TRBD1	TRBJ2-7	TGTGCCAGCAGTCCACTTGGACAGGGAAGGGGTATTTACGAGCAGTACTTC	CASSPLGQGRGIYEQYF
many	TRBV2	NA	TRBJ1-1	TGTGCCAGCAGTACACGAGACGAAGCTTTCTTT	CASSTRDEAFF
NA	TRBV6-2/TRBV6-3	NA	TRBJ1-6	TGTGCCAGCAGTTACAAGACCCACGCCGGGGATAATTCACCCCTCCACTTT	CASSYKTHAGDNSPLHF
NA	TRBV19	NA	TRBJ2-3	TGTGCCAGTAGTTGGAGGGGGAGACTGACAGATACGCAGTATTTT	CASSWRGRLTDTQYF
NA	TRBV10-3	TRBD1	TRBJ2-1	TGTGCCATCAGTGACGCGGACAGGGGCAATGAGCAGTTCTTC	CAISDADRGNEQFF
NA	TRBV6-5	TRBD1	TRBJ1-5	TGTGCCAGCAGCTTGAGGGACAGGGGGCTTCAGCCCCAGCATTTT	CASSLRDRGLQPQHF
NA	TRBV5-1	NA	TRBJ1-1	TGCGCCAGCAGCTTGGGGCCATTTAACACTGAAGCTTTCTTT	CASSLGPFNTEAFF
NA	TRBV27	TRBD1	TRBJ1-6	TGTGCCAGCGGGCGGGACAGGCTCAGGGGGAATTCACCCCTCCACTTT	CASGRDRLRGNSPLHF
NA	TRBV7-9	NA	TRBJ1-3	TGTGCCAGCAGCCCAGGGGCAGTGCGTGGAAACACCATATATTTT	CASSPGAVRGNTIYF
NA	TRBV4-1	TRBD1	TRBJ1-1	TGCGCCAGCAGCCAAGATGGGCAGGGGGGTGAAGCTTTCTTT	CASSQDGQGGEAFF
NA	TRBV19	NA	TRBJ1-5	TGTGCCAGTAGTCCCGGGAAAAATCAGCCCCAGCATTTT	CASSPGKNQPQHF